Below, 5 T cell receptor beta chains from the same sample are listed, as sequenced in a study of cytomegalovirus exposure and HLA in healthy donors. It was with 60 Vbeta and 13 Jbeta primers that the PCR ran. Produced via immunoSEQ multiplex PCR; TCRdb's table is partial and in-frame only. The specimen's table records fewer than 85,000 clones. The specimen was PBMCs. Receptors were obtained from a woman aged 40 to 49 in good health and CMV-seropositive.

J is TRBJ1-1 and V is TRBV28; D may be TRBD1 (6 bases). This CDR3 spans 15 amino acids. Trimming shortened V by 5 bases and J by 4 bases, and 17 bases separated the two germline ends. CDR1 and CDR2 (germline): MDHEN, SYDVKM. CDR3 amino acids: CASSPWTDRSTEAFF. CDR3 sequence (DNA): TGTGCCAGCAGTCCCTGGACAGACCGAAGCACTGAAGCTTTCTTT.

The DNA of the CDR3 is TGTGCCAGCAGCGAGGGGGGGTCCACAGATACGCAGTATTTT. The encoded protein is CASSEGGSTDTQYF. The rearrangement links TRBV11-3 to TRBJ2-3; maybe TRBD2 (7 bases). Trimming removed 5 bases from V and 2 bases from J, with 11 bases in between. This CDR3 spans 14 amino acids. Germline V gene sequence: CDR1 SGHNT, CDR2 YENEEA.

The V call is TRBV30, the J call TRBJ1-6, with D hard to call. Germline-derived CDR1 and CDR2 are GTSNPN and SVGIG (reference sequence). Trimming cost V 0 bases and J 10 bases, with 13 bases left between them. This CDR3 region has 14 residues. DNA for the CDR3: TGTGCCTGGAGTGTAAACATCCCACGCTCACCCCTCCACTTT. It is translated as CAWSVNIPRSPLHF.

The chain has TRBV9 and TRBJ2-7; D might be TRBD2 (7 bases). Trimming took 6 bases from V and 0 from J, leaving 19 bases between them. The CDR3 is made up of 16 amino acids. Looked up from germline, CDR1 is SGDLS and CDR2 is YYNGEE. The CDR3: CASTPGGGSSSYEQYF. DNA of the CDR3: TGTGCCAGCACCCCCGGGGGCGGGAGTAGCTCCTACGAGCAGTACTTC.

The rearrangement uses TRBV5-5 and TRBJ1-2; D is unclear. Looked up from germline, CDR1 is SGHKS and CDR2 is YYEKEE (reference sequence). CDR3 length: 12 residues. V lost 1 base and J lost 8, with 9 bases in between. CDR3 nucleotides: TGTGCCAGCAGCTTGTCTGGGCAAGGCTACACCTTC. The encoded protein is CASSLSGQGYTF.